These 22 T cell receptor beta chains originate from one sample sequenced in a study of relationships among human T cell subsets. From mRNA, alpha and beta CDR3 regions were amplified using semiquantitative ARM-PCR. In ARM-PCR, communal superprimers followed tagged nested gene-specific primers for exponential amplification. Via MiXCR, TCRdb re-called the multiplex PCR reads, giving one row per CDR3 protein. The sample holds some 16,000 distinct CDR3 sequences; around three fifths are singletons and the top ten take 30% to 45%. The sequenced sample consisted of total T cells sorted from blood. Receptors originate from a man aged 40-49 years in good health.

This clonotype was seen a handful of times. For the CDR3, the DNA is TGTGCCAGTAGTGACAGGGGTTTCCAGCCCCAGCATTTT. This gives the protein CASSDRGFQPQHF. J is TRBJ1-5 and V is TRBV19; 8 bases line up with TRBD1. The CDR3 is made up of 13 amino acids. The V gene's germline CDR1 is LNHDA and CDR2 SQIVND (reference sequence). V trimming: 5 bases; J trimming: 7 bases; junction bases outside the gene matches: 4.

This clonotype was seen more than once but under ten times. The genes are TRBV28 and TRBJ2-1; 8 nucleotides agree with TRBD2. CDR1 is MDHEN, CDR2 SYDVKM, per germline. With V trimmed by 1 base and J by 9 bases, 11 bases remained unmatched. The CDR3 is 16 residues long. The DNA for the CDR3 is TGTGCCAGCAGTTTATCGCCCAGCGGGAGTTGGCGTGAGCAGTTCTTC. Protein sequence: CASSLSPSGSWREQFF.

The CDR3 here is CASSPLPGAKTETQYF. Here the CDR3 DNA reads TGTGCCAGCAGTCCCCTTCCCGGGGCCAAAACAGAGACCCAGTACTTC. The genes are TRBV14 and TRBJ2-5; D is perhaps TRBD1 or TRBD2 (5 bases each). Trimming cost V 6 bases and J 4 bases, with 21 bases left between them. Germline V CDR1 and CDR2: SGHDN, FVKESK. The CDR3 consists of 16 residues.

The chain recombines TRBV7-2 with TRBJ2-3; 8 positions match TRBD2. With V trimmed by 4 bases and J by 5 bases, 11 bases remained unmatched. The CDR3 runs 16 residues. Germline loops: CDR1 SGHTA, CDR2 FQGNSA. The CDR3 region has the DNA TGTGCCAGCAGCTACCTCTCGGGGGGGCGGGGAGATACGCAGTATTTT. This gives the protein CASSYLSGGRGDTQYF.

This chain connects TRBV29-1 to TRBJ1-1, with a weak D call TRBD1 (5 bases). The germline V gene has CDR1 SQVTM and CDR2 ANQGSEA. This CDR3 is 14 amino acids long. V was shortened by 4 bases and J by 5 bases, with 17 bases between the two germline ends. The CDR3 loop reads CSVVGERGRTEAFF. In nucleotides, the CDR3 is TGCAGCGTTGTGGGGGAACGAGGGAGGACTGAAGCTTTCTTT.

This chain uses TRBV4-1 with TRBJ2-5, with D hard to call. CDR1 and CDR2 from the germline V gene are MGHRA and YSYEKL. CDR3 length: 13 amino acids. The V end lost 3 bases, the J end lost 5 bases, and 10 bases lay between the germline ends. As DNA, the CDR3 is TGCGCCAGCAGCCAGGTCCCTCGGGAGACCCAGTACTTC. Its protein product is CASSQVPRETQYF.

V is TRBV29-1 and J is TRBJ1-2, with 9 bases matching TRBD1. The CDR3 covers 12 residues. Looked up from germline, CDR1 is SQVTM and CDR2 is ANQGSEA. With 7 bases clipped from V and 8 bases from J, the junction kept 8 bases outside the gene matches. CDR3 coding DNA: TGCAGCGGAAATCTTGACAGGGGGGGCTACACCTTC. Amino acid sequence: CSGNLDRGGYTF.

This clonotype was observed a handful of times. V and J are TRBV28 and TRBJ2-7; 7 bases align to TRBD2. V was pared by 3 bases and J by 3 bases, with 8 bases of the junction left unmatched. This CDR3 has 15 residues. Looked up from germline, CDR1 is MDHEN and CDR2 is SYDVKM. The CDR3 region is CASSLETSPFYEQYF. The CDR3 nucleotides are TGTGCCAGCAGTTTGGAGACTAGCCCGTTCTACGAGCAGTACTTC.

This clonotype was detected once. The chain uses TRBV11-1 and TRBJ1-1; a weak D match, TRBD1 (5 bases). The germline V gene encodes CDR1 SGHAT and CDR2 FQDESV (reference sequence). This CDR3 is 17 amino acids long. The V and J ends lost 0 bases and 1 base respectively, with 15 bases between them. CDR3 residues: CASSLAPGWVSNTEAFF. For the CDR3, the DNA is TGTGCCAGCAGCTTAGCTCCAGGGTGGGTGTCGAACACTGAAGCTTTCTTT.

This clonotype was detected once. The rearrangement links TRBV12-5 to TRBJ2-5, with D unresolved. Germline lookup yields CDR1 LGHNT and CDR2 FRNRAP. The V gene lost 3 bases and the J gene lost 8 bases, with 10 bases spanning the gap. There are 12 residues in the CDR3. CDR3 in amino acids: CASGFRPDTQYF. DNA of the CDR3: TGTGCTAGTGGTTTCCGTCCTGACACCCAGTACTTC.

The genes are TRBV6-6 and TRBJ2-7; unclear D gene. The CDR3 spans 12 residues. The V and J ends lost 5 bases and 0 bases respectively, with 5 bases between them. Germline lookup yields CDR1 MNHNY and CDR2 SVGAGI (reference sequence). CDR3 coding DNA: TGTGCCAGCAGTAAGGACTCCTACGAGCAGTACTTC. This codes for CASSKDSYEQYF.

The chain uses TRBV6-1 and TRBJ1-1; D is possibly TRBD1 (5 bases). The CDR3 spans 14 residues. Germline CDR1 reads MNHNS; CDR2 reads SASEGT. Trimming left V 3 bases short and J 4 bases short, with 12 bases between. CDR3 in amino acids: CASSDPDMTTEAFF. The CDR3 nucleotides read TGTGCCAGCAGTGACCCGGACATGACCACTGAAGCTTTCTTT.

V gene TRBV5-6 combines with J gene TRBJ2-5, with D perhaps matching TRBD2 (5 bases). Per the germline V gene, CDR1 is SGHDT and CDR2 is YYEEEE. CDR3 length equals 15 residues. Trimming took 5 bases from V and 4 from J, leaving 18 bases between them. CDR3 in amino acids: CASSRTMREGETQYF. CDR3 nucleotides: TGTGCCAGCAGTCGGACGATGCGCGAGGGAGAGACCCAGTACTTC.

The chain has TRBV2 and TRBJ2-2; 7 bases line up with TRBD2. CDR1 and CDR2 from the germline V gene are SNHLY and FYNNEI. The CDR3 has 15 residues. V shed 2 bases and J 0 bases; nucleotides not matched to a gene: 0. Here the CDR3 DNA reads TGTGCCAGCAGTGAAACTAGCGCGAACACCGGGGAGCTGTTTTTT. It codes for CASSETSANTGELFF. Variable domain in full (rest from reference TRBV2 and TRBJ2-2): EPEVTQTPSHQVTQMGQEVILRCVPISNHLYFYWYRQILGQKVEFLVSFYNNEISEKSEIFDDQFSVERPDGSNFTLKIRSTKLEDSAMYFCASSETSANTGELFFGEGSRLTVL.

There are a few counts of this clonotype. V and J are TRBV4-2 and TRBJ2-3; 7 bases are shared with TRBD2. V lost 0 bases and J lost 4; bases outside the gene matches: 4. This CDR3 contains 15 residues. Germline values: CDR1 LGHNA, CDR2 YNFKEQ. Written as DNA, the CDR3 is TGTGCCAGCAGCCAAGAAGGGCGGGGGTCAGATACGCAGTATTTT. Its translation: CASSQEGRGSDTQYF.

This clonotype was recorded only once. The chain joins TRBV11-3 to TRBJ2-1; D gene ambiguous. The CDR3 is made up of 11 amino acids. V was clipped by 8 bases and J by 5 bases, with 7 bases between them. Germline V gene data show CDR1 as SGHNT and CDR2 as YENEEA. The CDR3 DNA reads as TGTGCCAGCGGCCGTGACAATGAGCAGTTCTTC. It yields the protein CASGRDNEQFF.

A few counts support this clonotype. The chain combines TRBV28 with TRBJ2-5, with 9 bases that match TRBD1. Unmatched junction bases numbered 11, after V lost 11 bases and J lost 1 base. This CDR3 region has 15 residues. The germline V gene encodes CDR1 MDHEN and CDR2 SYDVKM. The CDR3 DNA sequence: TGTGCCTCAAGGGTAGGACAGGGGACCCAAGAGACCCAGTACTTC. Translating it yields CASRVGQGTQETQYF.

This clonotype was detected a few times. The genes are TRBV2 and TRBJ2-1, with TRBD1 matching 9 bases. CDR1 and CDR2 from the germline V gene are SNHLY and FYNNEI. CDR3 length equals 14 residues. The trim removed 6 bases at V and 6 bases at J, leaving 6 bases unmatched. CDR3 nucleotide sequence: TGTGCCAGCAGGGGGACAGGGAGAGTCAATGAGCAGTTCTTC. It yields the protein CASRGTGRVNEQFF.

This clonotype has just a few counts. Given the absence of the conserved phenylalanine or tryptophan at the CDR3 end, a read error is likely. The CDR3 region is CASSYVQETQYL. CDR3 nucleotides: TGTGCCAGCAGTTACGTACAAGAGACCCAGTACCTC. This chain links TRBV6-6 with TRBJ2-5, with D hard to call. Germline V lookup: CDR1 MNHNY, CDR2 SVGAGI (reference sequence). V lost 2 bases to trimming and J lost 2 bases, with 3 bases between them. CDR3 length: 12 residues.

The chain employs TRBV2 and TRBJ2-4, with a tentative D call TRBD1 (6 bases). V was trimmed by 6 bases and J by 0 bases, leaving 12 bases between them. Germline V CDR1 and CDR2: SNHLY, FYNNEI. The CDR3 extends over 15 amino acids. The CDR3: CASRGQPLAKNIQYF. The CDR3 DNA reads TGTGCCAGCAGAGGACAGCCCCTAGCCAAAAACATTCAGTACTTC.

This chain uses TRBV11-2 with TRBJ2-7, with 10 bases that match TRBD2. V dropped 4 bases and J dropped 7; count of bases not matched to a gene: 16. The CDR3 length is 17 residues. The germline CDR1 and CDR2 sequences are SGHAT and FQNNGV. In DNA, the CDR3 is TGTGCCAGCAGCTCGACCTCCGAGCTAGCGGGAGTGAATGAGCAGTACTTC. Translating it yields CASSSTSELAGVNEQYF. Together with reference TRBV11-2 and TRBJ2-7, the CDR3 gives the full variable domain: EAGVAQSPRYKIIEKRQSVAFWCNPISGHATLYWYQQILGQGPKLLIQFQNNGVVDDSQLPKDRFSAERLKGVDSTLKIQPAKLEDSAVYLCASSSTSELAGVNEQYFGPGTRLTVT.

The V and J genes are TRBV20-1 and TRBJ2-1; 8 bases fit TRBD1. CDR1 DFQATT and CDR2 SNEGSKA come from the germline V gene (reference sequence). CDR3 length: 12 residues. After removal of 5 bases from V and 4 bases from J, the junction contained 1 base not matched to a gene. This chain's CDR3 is CSAGDRYNEQFF. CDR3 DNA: TGCAGTGCTGGGGACAGGTACAATGAGCAGTTCTTC.